The 27 T cell receptor beta chains below come from one sample, sequenced in a study of blood T cell repertoires in COVID-19. Clones were sequenced by immunoSEQ multiplex PCR, and TCRdb holds only the in-frame ones, with some missing. The sample lists roughly 380,000 clones, about 91% occurring once. Sequencing was performed on peripheral blood. The receptors shown here come from a woman aged 40 to 50 with COVID-19, enrolled during active disease.

The chain carries TRBV4-3 and TRBJ2-3; 7 nucleotides align to TRBD1. The CDR3 consists of 16 residues. J gave up 0 bases and V 3 bases, and 6 bases lay outside the gene matches. Germline loops: CDR1 LGHNA, CDR2 YSLEER. The CDR3, as DNA: TGCGCCAGCAGCCATGGGACAGAGAGAAGCACAGATACGCAGTATTTT. Translating it yields CASSHGTERSTDTQYF.

The chain uses TRBV5-1 and TRBJ2-2; D unclear. The CDR3 is made up of 15 amino acids. Germline CDR1 SGHRS, CDR2 YFSETQ. Trimming removed 4 bases from V and 1 base from J, with 11 bases in between. CDR3 sequence reads: CASSAQRQNTGELFF. In nucleotides, the CDR3 is TGCGCCAGCAGCGCCCAAAGACAGAACACCGGGGAGCTGTTTTTT.

This clone was seen once. The chain uses TRBV5-1 and TRBJ1-2, with D tentatively TRBD1 (6 bases). CDR3 length: 14 residues. From germline, CDR1 is SGHRS and CDR2 YFSETQ. Trimming stripped 4 bases from V and 2 bases from J, with 12 bases between. The CDR3 DNA follows: TGCGCCAGCAGCACCGGGACAAGAAACTATGGCTACACCTTC. Protein product: CASSTGTRNYGYTF.

V is TRBV5-4 and J is TRBJ1-1, with D perhaps matching TRBD1 (6 bases). This CDR3 has 15 residues. The V end lost 4 bases, the J end lost 2 bases, and 15 bases lay between the germline ends. CDR1 is SGHNT, CDR2 YYREEE, per germline (reference sequence). CDR3 protein: CASSMTGSYNTEAFF. The CDR3 region has the DNA TGTGCCAGCAGCATGACAGGTTCCTATAACACTGAAGCTTTCTTT.

As regards this clone: Other DNA sequences in the sample encode the same CDR3. V and J are TRBV5-5 and TRBJ1-2; D is unresolved. This CDR3 has 13 amino acids. V lost 5 bases and J lost 5, with 13 bases in between. Germline V gene data show CDR1 as SGHKS and CDR2 as YYEKEE (reference sequence). The CDR3 spells CASSSTEIYGYTF. The CDR3 region has the DNA TGTGCCAGCAGTTCAACAGAGATATATGGCTACACCTTC.

The chain employs TRBV9 and TRBJ1-6; no reliable D call. V lost 0 bases to trimming and J lost 10 bases, with 8 bases between them. The CDR3 has 13 residues. Germline CDR1 is SGDLS and CDR2 is YYNGEE. The CDR3 DNA is TGTGCCAGCAGCGTAGATACAGACTCACCCCTCCACTTT. It codes for CASSVDTDSPLHF.

The V call is TRBV4-2, the J call TRBJ1-1, with TRBD1 as a possible D gene (5 bases). Trimming took off 1 base at V and 0 bases at J, with 9 bases between the two ends. CDR3 length: 15 residues. The V gene's germline CDR1 is LGHNA and CDR2 YNFKEQ. CDR3 region: CASSQVRQMNTEAFF. The CDR3 DNA reads TGTGCCAGCAGCCAAGTGAGACAGATGAACACTGAAGCTTTCTTT.

This chain uses TRBV7-2 with TRBJ2-5; D not certain. Germline V CDR1 and CDR2: SGHTA, FQGNSA. CDR3 length equals 14 residues. Trimming took off 7 bases at V and 5 bases at J, with 17 bases between the two ends. CDR3 amino acids: CASTLLGGGETQYF. The CDR3 DNA sequence: TGTGCCAGCACTCTCCTGGGTGGCGGCGAGACCCAGTACTTC.

This sequence joins TRBV4-2 and TRBJ2-2, with 10 nucleotides matching TRBD2. Germline-derived CDR1 and CDR2 are LGHNA and YNFKEQ. This CDR3 has 18 amino acids. Trimming removed 1 base from V and 7 bases from J; junction bases left unmatched: 12. The DNA for the CDR3 is TGTGCCAGCAGCCAAGGCCCCGGGGCGGGACTAGCGATCGGGGAGCTGTTTTTT. It translates to CASSQGPGAGLAIGELFF.

This sequence joins TRBV7-3 and TRBJ1-6; 8 positions match TRBD1. The CDR3 extends over 13 amino acids. V shed 5 bases and J 10 bases; nucleotides not matched to a gene: 4. CDR1 and CDR2 (germline): SGHTA, FQGTGA. DNA for the CDR3: TGTGCCAGCAGCCAGACAGGGGCCTCACCCCTCCACTTT. This codes for CASSQTGASPLHF. The full variable domain, its missing parts supplied by reference TRBV7-3 and TRBJ1-6, is GAGVSQTPSNKVTEKGKYVELRCDPISGHTALYWYRQSLGQGPEFLIYFQGTGAADDSGLPNDRFFAVRPEGSVSTLKIQRTERGDSAVYLCASSQTGASPLHFGNGTRLTVT.

This chain connects TRBV7-2 to TRBJ2-5; possibly TRBD2 for D (6 bases). The CDR3 is 16 residues long. The germline CDR1 and CDR2 sequences are SGHTA and FQGNSA. With 5 bases removed from V and 3 bases from J, the gap between germline ends came to 19 bases. Here the CDR3 DNA reads TGTGCCAGCAGCCCATTGGGGAGATGGAGGGAAGAGACCCAGTACTTC. Translated: CASSPLGRWREETQYF.

V gene TRBV3-1 (or the pseudogene TRBV3-2) combines with J gene TRBJ2-1, with 7 bases fitting TRBD2. CDR1 LGHDT and CDR2 YNNKEL come from the germline V gene (reference sequence). The CDR3 sequence is 15 residues long. V lost 5 bases to trimming and J lost 0 bases; unmatched junction nucleotides: 4. CDR3 nucleotide sequence: TGTGCCAGCAGCTGGCCTAGCGGCTCCTACAATGAGCAGTTCTTC. The encoded protein is CASSWPSGSYNEQFF.

The genes are TRBV15 and TRBJ2-1; D possibly corresponds to TRBD2 (6 bases). The germline CDR1 and CDR2 sequences are LNHNV and YYDKDF (reference sequence). The V and J ends lost 1 base and 4 bases respectively, with 11 bases between them. The CDR3 contains 15 residues. CDR3 loop: CATSRVLASYNEQFF. DNA of the CDR3: TGTGCCACCAGCAGAGTACTAGCCAGTTACAATGAGCAGTTCTTC.

The chain recombines TRBV5-1 with TRBJ1-3, with D maybe TRBD1 (6 bases). Germline V gives CDR1 SGHRS, CDR2 YFSETQ. Trimming pared 5 bases from V and 2 bases from J, leaving 11 bases between. The CDR3 loop spans 14 amino acids. The DNA for the CDR3 is TGCGCCAGCAGGGACAGTCAAGCTGGAAACACCATATATTTT. Translated, it gives CASRDSQAGNTIYF.

The rearrangement uses TRBV19 and TRBJ1-2; 8 bases map to TRBD1. V trimming: 0 bases; J trimming: 7 bases; junction bases outside the gene matches: 1. CDR3 length: 13 residues. Per germline, CDR1 LNHDA and CDR2 SQIVND (reference sequence). Here the CDR3 DNA reads TGTGCCAGTAGTATAGAAGGGACAGGTGGCTACACCTTC. Translated: CASSIEGTGGYTF.

V is TRBV5-8 and J is TRBJ2-6; 8 positions match TRBD2. Germline-derived CDR1 and CDR2 are SGHTS and YDEGEE. This CDR3 is 16 amino acids long. J gave up 13 bases and V 0 bases, and 12 bases lay outside the gene matches. For the CDR3, the DNA is TGTGCCAGCAGCTTGGCTATTACGACGGGGGGGATGGTCCTGACTTTC. Translation: CASSLAITTGGMVLTF. The variable domain in full, with the rest retrieved from reference TRBV5-8 and TRBJ2-6, is EAGVTQSPTHLIKTRGQQATLRCSPISGHTSVYWYQQALGLGLQFLLWYDEGEERNRGNFPPRFSGRQFPNYSSELNVNALELEDSALYLCASSLAITTGGMVLTFGAGSRLTVL.

This chain connects TRBV5-4 to TRBJ2-1; 7 positions agree with TRBD1. Germline values: CDR1 SGHNT, CDR2 YYREEE (reference sequence). V shed 4 bases and J 3 bases; nucleotides not matched to a gene: 7. The CDR3 contains 15 residues. The CDR3 sequence is CASSPTGLSYNEQFF. In DNA form, the CDR3 reads TGTGCCAGCAGCCCGACAGGGTTAAGCTACAATGAGCAGTTCTTC. Filled out from reference TRBV5-4 and TRBJ2-1, the complete variable domain reads ETGVTQSPTHLIKTRGQQVTLRCSSQSGHNTVSWYQQALGQGPQFIFQYYREEENGRGNFPPRFSGLQFPNYSSELNVNALELDDSALYLCASSPTGLSYNEQFFGPGTRLTVL.

V gene TRBV27 combines with J gene TRBJ2-1; 7 bases fit TRBD2. Germline V lookup: CDR1 MNHEY, CDR2 SMNVEV (reference sequence). The V and J ends lost 7 bases and 4 bases, in that order; junction bases with no gene match: 13. The CDR3 runs 16 residues. This chain's CDR3 is CASTPGWGGRYNEQFF. For the CDR3, the DNA is TGTGCCAGCACCCCGGGTTGGGGGGGACGATACAATGAGCAGTTCTTC.

J is TRBJ1-2 and V is TRBV4-3; D is uncertain. The CDR3 sequence is 13 residues long. Germline-derived CDR1 and CDR2 are LGHNA and YSLEER. Trimming cost V 1 base and J 2 bases, with 5 bases left between them. The CDR3 DNA is TGCGCCAGCAGCCAAGTGAGAAACTATGGCTACACCTTC. Its translation: CASSQVRNYGYTF.

A few counts support this clone. The chain is built from TRBV4-3 and TRBJ1-5; no reliable D call. V lost 0 bases and J 0 bases, leaving 12 bases between the germline ends. The germline V gene has CDR1 LGHNA and CDR2 YSLEER. CDR3 length: 17 residues. Here the CDR3 DNA reads TGCGCCAGCAGCCAAGATTGGAGGTGGAGTAGCAATCAGCCCCAGCATTTT. Translating it yields CASSQDWRWSSNQPQHF.

V gene TRBV9 combines with J gene TRBJ2-3, with a possible D match to TRBD2 (7 bases). CDR1 and CDR2 (germline): SGDLS, YYNGEE. The CDR3 totals 16 residues. The V end lost 1 base, the J end lost 1 base, and 13 bases lay between the germline ends. The CDR3 nucleotides read TGTGCCAGCAGCGTATTCGGGGGGCTTGGCACAGATACGCAGTATTTT. This codes for CASSVFGGLGTDTQYF.

V and J are TRBV27 and TRBJ2-2; TRBD2 is a possible D gene (5 bases). The CDR3 spans 13 residues. The germline gives CDR1 MNHEY, CDR2 SMNVEV (reference sequence). Trimming pared 8 bases from V and 4 bases from J, leaving 11 bases between. CDR3 nucleotides: TGTGCCAGCCGAGAGAGGGTCACCGGGGAGCTGTTTTTT. It is translated as CASRERVTGELFF.

The gene calls are TRBV5-4 and TRBJ2-2, with 10 bases identical to TRBD2. This CDR3 has 16 residues. V dropped 0 bases and J dropped 4; count of bases not matched to a gene: 3. CDR1 SGHNT and CDR2 YYREEE come from the germline V gene (reference sequence). The CDR3 spells CASSLEAGGGTGELFF. The CDR3 nucleotides read TGTGCCAGCAGCTTGGAAGCGGGAGGGGGCACCGGGGAGCTGTTTTTT.

The gene calls are TRBV7-9 and TRBJ2-5; no definite D call. The germline V and J ends were trimmed by 4 bases and 2 bases, with 11 bases remaining between them. Germline CDR1 SEHNR, CDR2 FQNEAQ (reference sequence). This CDR3 has 14 residues. The CDR3 loop reads CASSSEDRQETQYF. CDR3 nucleotides: TGTGCCAGCAGCTCCGAGGATCGGCAAGAGACCCAGTACTTC.

The V call is TRBV28, the J call TRBJ1-2; no definite D call. Germline CDR1 is MDHEN and CDR2 is SYDVKM. The CDR3 runs 13 residues. Between the trimmed V and J ends, which lost 6 bases and 8 bases, there was a span of 16 bases. CDR3 in DNA: TGTGCCAGCAGCCTATGGTCCCGGGAGGGCTACACCTTC. It is translated as CASSLWSREGYTF.

The V and J genes are TRBV27 and TRBJ2-1; D possibly corresponds to TRBD2 (6 bases). Germline CDR1 MNHEY, CDR2 SMNVEV (reference sequence). The CDR3 covers 11 residues. V gave up 8 bases and J gave up 6 bases, with 8 bases separating them. CDR3 amino acids: CASLRGNEQFF. CDR3 bases: TGTGCCAGCCTGCGGGGCAATGAGCAGTTCTTC.

The genes are TRBV4-1 and TRBJ1-1; TRBD1 matches 11 bases. Trimming took 4 bases from V and 3 from J; bases not matched to a gene: 7. The CDR3 runs 16 residues. CDR1 is MGHRA, CDR2 YSYEKL, per germline. CDR3 residues: CASSRGQGVTYTEAFF. The CDR3 DNA reads TGCGCCAGCAGCCGGGGACAGGGGGTGACTTACACTGAAGCTTTCTTT.